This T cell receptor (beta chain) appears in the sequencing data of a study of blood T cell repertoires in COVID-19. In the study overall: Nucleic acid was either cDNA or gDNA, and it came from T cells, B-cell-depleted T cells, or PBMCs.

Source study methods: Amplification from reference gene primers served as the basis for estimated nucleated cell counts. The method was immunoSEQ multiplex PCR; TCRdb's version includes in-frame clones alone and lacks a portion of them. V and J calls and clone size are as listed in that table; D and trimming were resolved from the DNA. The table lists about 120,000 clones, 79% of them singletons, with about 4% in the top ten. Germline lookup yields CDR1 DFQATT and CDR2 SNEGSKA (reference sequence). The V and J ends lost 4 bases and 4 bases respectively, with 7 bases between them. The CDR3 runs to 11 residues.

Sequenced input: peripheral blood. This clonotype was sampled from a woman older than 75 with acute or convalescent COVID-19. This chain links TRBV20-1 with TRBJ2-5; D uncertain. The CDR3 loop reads CSATSAETQYF. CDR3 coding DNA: TGCAGTGCTACCAGCGCAGAGACCCAGTACTTC.